The 20 T cell receptor beta chains below come from one sample, sequenced in a study of OX40 agonist ivuxolimab in advanced cancers. Produced via immunoSEQ multiplex PCR; TCRdb's table is partial and in-frame only. This table has some 71,000 clones, 90% to 95% appearing once. The material was CD4+ or CD8+ T cells sorted from blood, obtained in a trial of the OX40 agonist ivuxolimab. The receptor set was obtained from an adult with an advanced solid tumor such as melanoma, head and neck, liver or kidney cancer.

The chain is built from TRBV2 and TRBJ2-1, with D tentatively TRBD1 or TRBD2 (5 bases each). Germline V gives CDR1 SNHLY, CDR2 FYNNEI. This CDR3 has 16 amino acids. V shed 3 bases and J shed 2 bases, with 14 bases lying between them. The CDR3 loop is CASSEGVNHPYNEQFF. In nucleotides, the CDR3 is TGTGCCAGCAGTGAGGGGGTCAACCACCCCTACAATGAGCAGTTCTTC. The variable domain in full, completed from reference TRBV2 and TRBJ2-1, reads EPEVTQTPSHQVTQMGQEVILRCVPISNHLYFYWYRQILGQKVEFLVSFYNNEISEKSEIFDDQFSVERPDGSNFTLKIRSTKLEDSAMYFCASSEGVNHPYNEQFFGPGTRLTVL.

V usage is TRBV11-3 and J usage is TRBJ2-7; no clear D. This CDR3 is built from 16 residues. V dropped 1 base and J dropped 4 bases, with 17 bases sitting between them. Germline CDR1 and CDR2: SGHNT and YENEEA. CDR3 protein: CASSLVLGQESYEQYF. The CDR3 nucleotides read TGTGCCAGCAGCTTAGTTTTAGGGCAGGAATCATACGAGCAGTACTTC.

The chain recombines TRBV4-1 with TRBJ2-3; 7 nucleotides align to TRBD2. With V trimmed by 6 bases and J by 6 bases, 12 bases remained unmatched. Germline assignment: CDR1 MGHRA and CDR2 YSYEKL. The CDR3 is made up of 15 amino acids. The CDR3 DNA reads as TGCGCCAGCAGGCACAGACTAGCTGGGGGGGATACGCAGTATTTT. It encodes CASRHRLAGGDTQYF.

This sequence joins TRBV9 and TRBJ2-5; the match to TRBD2 covers 10 bases. CDR3 length equals 16 residues. J lost 5 bases, V lost 5 bases, and 12 bases had no gene match. Looked up from germline, CDR1 is SGDLS and CDR2 is YYNGEE. CDR3 sequence: CASSPSGRQESETQYF. As DNA, the CDR3 is TGTGCCAGCAGTCCTAGCGGGAGACAAGAATCGGAGACCCAGTACTTC.

This clone was recorded only once. This is likely an artifact of a read error, given a far larger clone one base away. Other DNA sequences of this sample code for an identical CDR3. This rearrangement joins TRBV5-1 to TRBJ2-5; 8 bases agree with TRBD1. After removal of 0 bases from V and 4 bases from J, the junction contained 5 bases not matched to a gene. Germline assignment: CDR1 SGHRS and CDR2 YFSETQ. The CDR3 consists of 15 residues. CDR3 amino acids: CASSLVAGGGETQYF. CDR3 nucleotide sequence: TGCGCCAGCAGCTTGGTCGCAGGGGGCGGAGAGACCCAGTACTTC.

V usage is TRBV5-6 and J usage is TRBJ2-7; 8 bases are a match to TRBD1. V gave up 0 bases and J gave up 5 bases; unmatched junction bases: 1. The CDR3 length is 13 residues. CDR1 and CDR2 from the germline V gene are SGHDT and YYEEEE. The CDR3 is CASSLDRGDEQYF. The CDR3 bases are TGTGCCAGCAGCTTGGACAGGGGGGACGAGCAGTACTTC.

The genes are TRBV7-2 and TRBJ2-7; no firm D call. The germline V gene has CDR1 SGHTA and CDR2 FQGNSA. This CDR3 is built from 14 residues. Trimming took 5 bases from V and 9 from J, leaving 20 bases between them. The CDR3 coding sequence is TGTGCCAGCAGCCTCAACACCGGTCTGGATGGGCAGTACTTC. Amino acid sequence: CASSLNTGLDGQYF.

This sequence joins TRBV6-5 and TRBJ1-2, with D maybe TRBD1 (5 bases). The V end lost 5 bases, the J end lost 4 bases, and 11 bases lay between the germline ends. Germline V gene data show CDR1 as MNHEY and CDR2 as SVGAGI. The CDR3 covers 13 residues. The CDR3 is CASSPEGSYGYTF. The CDR3 DNA is TGTGCCAGCAGTCCCGAGGGGTCCTATGGCTACACCTTC.

V and J are TRBV18 and TRBJ2-3; D not certain. CDR1 and CDR2 from the germline V gene are KGHSH and LQKENI. V was shortened by 3 bases and J by 2 bases, with 12 bases between the two germline ends. The CDR3 is 15 amino acids. CDR3 DNA sequence: TGTGCCAGCTCACCTCCGGAGTCTTTCACAGATACGCAGTATTTT. The encoded protein is CASSPPESFTDTQYF. The whole variable domain, remainder taken from reference TRBV18 and TRBJ2-3, is NAGVMQNPRHLVRRRGQEARLRCSPMKGHSHVYWYRQLPEEGLKFMVYLQKENIIDESGMPKERFSAEFPKEGPSILRIQQVVRGDSAAYFCASSPPESFTDTQYFGPGTRLTVL.

The J gene is TRBJ2-2, the V gene TRBV27, with 7 positions matching TRBD2. The CDR3 sequence is 14 residues long. The trim removed 5 bases at V and 7 bases at J, leaving 7 bases unmatched. CDR1 is MNHEY and CDR2 is SMNVEV in the germline V gene (reference sequence). CDR3 nucleotides: TGTGCCAGCAGTACCACTAGCGAGAGCGGGGAGCTGTTTTTT. It translates to CASSTTSESGELFF.

J is TRBJ2-7 and V is TRBV28; 10 nucleotides agree with TRBD2. CDR1 is MDHEN, CDR2 SYDVKM, per germline. V was pared by 5 bases and J by 2 bases, with 18 bases of the junction left unmatched. The CDR3 length is 19 residues. The CDR3 protein is CASSPLAGVGPIKTYEQYF. The CDR3, as DNA: TGTGCCAGCAGTCCTCTAGCGGGAGTCGGTCCAATAAAAACCTACGAGCAGTACTTC.

The rearrangement uses TRBV7-8 and TRBJ2-3; 12 bases align to TRBD2. After removal of 5 bases from V and 1 base from J, the junction contained 10 bases not matched to a gene. The germline CDR1 and CDR2 sequences are SGHVS and FQNEAQ. The CDR3 contains 18 residues. Written as DNA, the CDR3 is TGTGCCAGCAGCCGGACTAGCGGGACATCGGAGGGCACAGATACGCAGTATTTT. Translation: CASSRTSGTSEGTDTQYF.

This chain joins TRBV11-2 and TRBJ2-1, with TRBD2 matching over 7 bases. The CDR3 spans 15 residues. After removal of 8 bases from V and 3 bases from J, the junction contained 10 bases not matched to a gene. The germline V gene encodes CDR1 SGHAT and CDR2 FQNNGV. In DNA, the CDR3 is TGTGCCAGCGGACGAGCGGGATGGCTCTACAATGAGCAGTTCTTC. This translates into CASGRAGWLYNEQFF.

The chain is built from TRBV4-3 and TRBJ1-1, with D hard to call. V was cut by 0 bases and J by 1 base, with 9 bases left in between. The CDR3 loop spans 15 amino acids. The germline gives CDR1 LGHNA, CDR2 YSLEER. The CDR3 reads CASSQDLQSNTEAFF. In nucleotides, the CDR3 is TGCGCCAGCAGCCAAGATTTACAGTCGAACACTGAAGCTTTCTTT.

The V gene is TRBV5-1, the J gene TRBJ2-7; D might be TRBD2 (6 bases). V lost 0 bases, J lost 0 bases, and 10 bases lay in between. The germline CDR1 and CDR2 sequences are SGHRS and YFSETQ. This CDR3 has 15 residues. CDR3 in DNA: TGCGCCAGCAGCTTGGAGAGGCGGGACTCCTACGAGCAGTACTTC. Residues: CASSLERRDSYEQYF.

The chain couples TRBV4-3 to TRBJ2-2, with TRBD2 as a possible D gene (6 bases). Trimming cost V 4 bases and J 4 bases, with 13 bases left between them. Germline lookup yields CDR1 LGHNA and CDR2 YSLEER. This CDR3 is 15 amino acids long. The chain's CDR3 is CASSPTVGGTGELFF. Here the CDR3 DNA reads TGCGCCAGCAGCCCTACCGTCGGGGGCACCGGGGAGCTGTTTTTT.

The chain links TRBV6-1 to TRBJ1-5; TRBD1 matches 8 bases. The CDR3 covers 15 residues. In germline, CDR1 is MNHNS, CDR2 SASEGT. The J segment lost 4 bases and the V segment lost 1 base, leaving 3 bases of the junction unmatched. CDR3 sequence reads: CASSEVQGANQPQHF. Here the CDR3 DNA reads TGTGCCAGCAGTGAAGTCCAGGGGGCTAATCAGCCCCAGCATTTT.

The genes are TRBV13 and TRBJ2-1, with 14 bases matching TRBD2. This CDR3 comprises 19 residues. V was pared by 5 bases and J by 8 bases, with 17 bases of the junction left unmatched. The germline V gene encodes CDR1 PRHDT and CDR2 FYEKMQ (reference sequence). In DNA form, the CDR3 reads TGTGCCAGCAGCAAAATCGGACTAGCGGGAGGAACCGACGCCCATGAGCAGTTCTTC. It codes for CASSKIGLAGGTDAHEQFF.

The rearrangement uses TRBV7-8 and TRBJ2-1; D is uncertain. Germline CDR1 SGHVS, CDR2 FQNEAQ. This CDR3 comprises 11 residues. Trimming removed 5 bases from V and 7 bases from J, with 6 bases in between. CDR3 loop: CASSPSNEQFF. In DNA, the CDR3 is TGTGCCAGCAGCCCTTCAAATGAGCAGTTCTTC.

The chain employs TRBV4-3 and TRBJ1-4, with D perhaps matching TRBD1 (5 bases). Germline CDR1 and CDR2: LGHNA and YSLEER. This CDR3 has 16 amino acids. V shed 0 bases and J shed 3 bases, with 11 bases lying between them. The CDR3 coding sequence is TGCGCCAGCAGCCAAGACGGGGGGATTGCTAATGAAAAACTGTTTTTT. The encoded protein is CASSQDGGIANEKLFF.